This T cell receptor beta chain was captured by sequencing in a study of CD8 T cells in ankylosing spondylitis. Points from the study as a whole: Relatively scarce in peripheral blood, disease-linked clones were CD8+. One TCR beta motif, made up of under ten highly homologous variants, appeared characteristic of ankylosing spondylitis blood.

A remark on this clonotype: Its antigen is currently unknown.

Germline V CDR1 and CDR2: LNHNV, YYDKDF (reference sequence). Trimming took off 3 bases at V and 3 bases at J, with 12 bases between the two ends. This CDR3 contains 15 residues. TCRdb analysed the 5' RACE reads with MiXCR anew, one entry per CDR3 protein. This repertoire shows about 540,000 distinct CDR3 sequences, about 13% found once; its top ten account for 6.5% to 7%. The receptor's source is a male donor with ankylosing spondylitis. V is TRBV15 and J is TRBJ2-1; D not resolved. Sample: blood, either unsorted or a sorted T cell fraction (not recorded which). The CDR3 DNA sequence: TGTGCCACCAGCAGGGACCGGGCCGTCTACAATGAGCAGTTCTTC. Translating gives CATSRDRAVYNEQFF.